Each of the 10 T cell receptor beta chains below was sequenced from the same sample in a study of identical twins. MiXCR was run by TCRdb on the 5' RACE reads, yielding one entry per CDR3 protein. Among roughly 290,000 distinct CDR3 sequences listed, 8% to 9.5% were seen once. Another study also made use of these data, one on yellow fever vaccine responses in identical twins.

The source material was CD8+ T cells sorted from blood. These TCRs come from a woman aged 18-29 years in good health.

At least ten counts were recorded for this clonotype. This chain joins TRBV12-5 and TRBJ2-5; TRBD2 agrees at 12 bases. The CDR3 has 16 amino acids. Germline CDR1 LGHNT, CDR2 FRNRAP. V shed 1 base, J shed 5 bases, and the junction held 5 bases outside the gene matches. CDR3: CASGLASGGAVETQYF. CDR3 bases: TGTGCTAGTGGTTTGGCTAGCGGGGGGGCGGTGGAGACCCAGTACTTC.

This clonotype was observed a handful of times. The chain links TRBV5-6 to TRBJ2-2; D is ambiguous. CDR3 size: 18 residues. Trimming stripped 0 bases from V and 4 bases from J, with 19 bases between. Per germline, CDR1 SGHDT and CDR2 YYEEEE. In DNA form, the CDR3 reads TGTGCCAGCAGCTTGGGCAACTCCCTCGCGACTGGCACCGGGGAGCTGTTTTTT. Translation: CASSLGNSLATGTGELFF.

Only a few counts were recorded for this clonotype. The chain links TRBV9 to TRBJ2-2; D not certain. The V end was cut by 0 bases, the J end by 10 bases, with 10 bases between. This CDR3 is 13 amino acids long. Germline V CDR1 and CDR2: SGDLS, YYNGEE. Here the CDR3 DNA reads TGTGCCAGCAGCGTAGCTGACCCGACGGAGCTGTTTTTT. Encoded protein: CASSVADPTELFF.

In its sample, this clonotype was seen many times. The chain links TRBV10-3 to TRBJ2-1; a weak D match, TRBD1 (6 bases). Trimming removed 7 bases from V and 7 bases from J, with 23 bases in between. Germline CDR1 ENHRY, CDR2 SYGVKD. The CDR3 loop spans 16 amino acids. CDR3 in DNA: TGTGCCATCACCGACGTTTTAGGGGGTCCAACAAATGAGCAGTTCTTC. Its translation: CAITDVLGGPTNEQFF.

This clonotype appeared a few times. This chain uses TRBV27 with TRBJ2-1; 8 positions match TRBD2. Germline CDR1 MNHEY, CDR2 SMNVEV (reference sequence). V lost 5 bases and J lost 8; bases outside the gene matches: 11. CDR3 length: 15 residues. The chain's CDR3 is CASSPGLVPNDEQFF. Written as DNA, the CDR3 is TGTGCCAGCAGTCCGGGACTAGTCCCAAATGATGAGCAGTTCTTC.

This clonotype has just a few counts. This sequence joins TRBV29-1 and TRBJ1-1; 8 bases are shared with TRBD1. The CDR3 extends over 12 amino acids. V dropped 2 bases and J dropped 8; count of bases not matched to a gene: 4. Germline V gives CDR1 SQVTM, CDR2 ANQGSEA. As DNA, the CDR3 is TGCAGCGTTGAATTTCAGGGGGCGGAAGCTTTCTTT. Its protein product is CSVEFQGAEAFF.

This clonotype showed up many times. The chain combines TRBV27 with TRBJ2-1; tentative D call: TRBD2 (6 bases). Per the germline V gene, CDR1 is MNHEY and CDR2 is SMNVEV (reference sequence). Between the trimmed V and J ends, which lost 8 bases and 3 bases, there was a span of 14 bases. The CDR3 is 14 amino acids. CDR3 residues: CASREEGGYNEQFF. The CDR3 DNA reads TGTGCCAGCCGCGAGGAGGGCGGCTACAATGAGCAGTTCTTC.

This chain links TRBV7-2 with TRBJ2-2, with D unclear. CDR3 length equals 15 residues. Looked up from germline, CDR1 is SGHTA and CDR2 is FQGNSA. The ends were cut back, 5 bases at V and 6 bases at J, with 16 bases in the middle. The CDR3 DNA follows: TGTGCCAGCAGCCTCCTGCAAGGTGCGGCCGGGGAGCTGTTTTTT. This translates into CASSLLQGAAGELFF.

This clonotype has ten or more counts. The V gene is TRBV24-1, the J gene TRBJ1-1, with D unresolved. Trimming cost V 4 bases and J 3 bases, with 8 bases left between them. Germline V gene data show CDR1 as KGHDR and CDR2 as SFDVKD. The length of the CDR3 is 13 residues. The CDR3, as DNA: TGTGCCACCAGTGAAGGACGGTACACTGAAGCTTTCTTT. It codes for CATSEGRYTEAFF.

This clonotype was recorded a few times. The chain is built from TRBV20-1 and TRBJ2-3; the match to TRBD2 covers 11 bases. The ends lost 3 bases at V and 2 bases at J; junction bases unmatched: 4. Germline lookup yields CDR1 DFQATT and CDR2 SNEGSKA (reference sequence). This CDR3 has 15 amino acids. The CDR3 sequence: CSASSGLADTDTQYF. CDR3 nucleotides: TGCAGTGCTAGTTCGGGACTAGCGGACACAGATACGCAGTATTTT.